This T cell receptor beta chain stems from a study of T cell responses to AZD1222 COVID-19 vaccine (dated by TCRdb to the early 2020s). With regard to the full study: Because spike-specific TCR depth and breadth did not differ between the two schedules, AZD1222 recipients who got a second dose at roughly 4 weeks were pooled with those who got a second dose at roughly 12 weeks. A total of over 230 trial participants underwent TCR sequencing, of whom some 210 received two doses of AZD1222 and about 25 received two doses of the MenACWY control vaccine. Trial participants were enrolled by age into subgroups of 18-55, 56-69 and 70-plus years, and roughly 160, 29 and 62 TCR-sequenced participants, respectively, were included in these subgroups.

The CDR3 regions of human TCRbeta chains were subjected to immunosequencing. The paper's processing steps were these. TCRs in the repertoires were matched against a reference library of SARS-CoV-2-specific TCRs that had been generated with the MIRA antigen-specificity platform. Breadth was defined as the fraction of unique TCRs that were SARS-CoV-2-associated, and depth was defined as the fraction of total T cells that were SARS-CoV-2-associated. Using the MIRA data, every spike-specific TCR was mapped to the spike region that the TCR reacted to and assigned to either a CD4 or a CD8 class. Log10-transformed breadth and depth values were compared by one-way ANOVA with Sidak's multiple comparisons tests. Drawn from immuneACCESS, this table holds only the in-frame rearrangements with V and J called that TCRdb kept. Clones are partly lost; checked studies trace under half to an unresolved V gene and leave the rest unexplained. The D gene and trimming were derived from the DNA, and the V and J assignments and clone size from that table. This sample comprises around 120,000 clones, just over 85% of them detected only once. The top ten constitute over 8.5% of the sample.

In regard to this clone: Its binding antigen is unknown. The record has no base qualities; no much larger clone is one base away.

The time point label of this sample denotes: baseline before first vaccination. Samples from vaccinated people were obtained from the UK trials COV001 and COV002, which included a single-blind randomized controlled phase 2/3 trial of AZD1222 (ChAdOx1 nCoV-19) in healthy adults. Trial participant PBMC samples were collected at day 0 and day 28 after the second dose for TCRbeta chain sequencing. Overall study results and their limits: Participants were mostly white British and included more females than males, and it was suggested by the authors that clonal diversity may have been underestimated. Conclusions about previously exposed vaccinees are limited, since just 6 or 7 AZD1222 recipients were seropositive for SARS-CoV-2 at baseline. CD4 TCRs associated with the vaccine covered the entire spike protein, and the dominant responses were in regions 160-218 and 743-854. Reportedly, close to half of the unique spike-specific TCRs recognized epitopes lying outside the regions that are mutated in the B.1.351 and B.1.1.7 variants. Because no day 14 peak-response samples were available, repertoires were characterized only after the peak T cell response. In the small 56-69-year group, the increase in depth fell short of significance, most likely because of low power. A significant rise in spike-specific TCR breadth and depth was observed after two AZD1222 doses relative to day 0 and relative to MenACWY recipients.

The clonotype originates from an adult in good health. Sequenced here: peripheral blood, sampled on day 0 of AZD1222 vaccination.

The DNA sequence is TGTGCCAGCAGCCCGGACACAGGGAGAAACACTGAAGCTTTCTTT. Translated, this gives CASSPDTGRNTEAFF. This chain joins TRBV7-6 to TRBJ1-1; matching of 6 bases hints at TRBD1 as the D gene. According to the germline V gene, CDR1 reads SGHVS and CDR2 reads FNYEAQ. From the cysteine through the phenylalanine, the CDR3 covers 15 amino acids. The DNA shown is the 45-base CDR3, in frame from base 1. The trim is 5 bases for V and 2 bases for J, with a gap of 15 bases between the germline ends. The full variable domain, with segments outside the CDR3 supplied by the reference TRBV7-6 and TRBJ1-1 proteins, appears as GAGVSQSPRYKVTKRGQDVALRCDPISGHVSLYWYRQALGQGPEFLTYFNYEAQQDKSGLPNDRFSAERPEGSISTLTIQRTEQRDSAMYRCASSPDTGRNTEAFFGQGTRLTVV.